This T cell receptor beta chain was observed in a study of T cell changes during pregnancy in multiple sclerosis. CDR3 size: 16 residues. From germline, CDR1 is SGHTA and CDR2 FQGNSA. Between the trimmed V and J ends, which lost 2 bases and 0 bases, there was a span of 11 bases. Method: immunoSEQ multiplex PCR; TCRdb's copy keeps in-frame clones and lacks some. The table lists around 95,000 clones, roughly 90% of them singletons, with less than 2% in the top ten. Material: peripheral blood, obtained after pregnancy. This TCR derives from a female donor with multiple sclerosis, enrolled in a pregnancy study. The chain joins TRBV7-2 to TRBJ1-3; D remains ambiguous. DNA for the CDR3: TGTGCCAGCAGCTTACCGGGGTCAAGCTCTGGAAACACCATATATTTT. This codes for CASSLPGSSSGNTIYF.